These T cell receptor beta chains were read from a single sample in a study of cytomegalovirus exposure and HLA in healthy donors. Only in-frame clones appear in the TCRdb table, and some are missing; sequencing was by immunoSEQ multiplex PCR. The sample has 210,000 or so clones; about 80% are singletons. The source material was PBMCs. The receptors were gathered from a man in his late teens or twenties in good health and CMV-seronegative. Each CDR3 is given with its conserved first and last residue. Each record gives: J gene, V gene, clone size, D gene, CDR3 DNA, CDR3 protein. A D gene is named only where the DNA matches it firmly. Rows give clone size only sometimes, using once, few, many, or a class for an expanded clone.

>TRBJ1-3|TRBV9|NA|NA
TGTGCCAGCACTCGGGGTTCCCTCATTGACACCATATATTTT
CASTRGSLIDTIYF
>TRBJ1-6|TRBV4-2|NA|NA
TGTGCCAGCAGCCAACAAAATAGATGGCAGGGGAAAAGGGCCCTCCACTTT
CASSQQNRWQGKRALHF
>TRBJ1-1|TRBV27|NA|NA
TGTGCCAGCACCCAGGAGGGGAGCACTGAAGCTTTCTTT
CASTQEGSTEAFF
>TRBJ2-1|TRBV4-3|once|TRBD1
TGCGCCAGCAGCCAAGATGGGACAGGGCCATACAATGAGCAGTTCTTC
CASSQDGTGPYNEQFF
>TRBJ2-5|TRBV21-1|NA|NA
TGTGCCAGCAGCAAAGTCCCCGGCCTAGCGGGGGGGCAGGAAGAGACCCAGTACTTC
CASSKVPGLAGGQEETQYF
>TRBJ2-2|TRBV7-9|NA|NA
TGTTCCAGCAGCCCCGAACTAACCGGGGAGCTGTTTTTT
CSSSPELTGELFF
>TRBJ1-5|TRBV5-6|NA|TRBD1
TGTGCCAGCAGCCAGAGGACAGGGCTAAATCAGCCCCAGCATTTT
CASSQRTGLNQPQHF
>TRBJ2-7|TRBV18|NA|TRBD1
TGTGCCAGCTCACCAGGTGACAGGGGACTCGAGCAGTACTTC
CASSPGDRGLEQYF
>TRBJ2-3|TRBV19|few|NA
TGTGCCAGTCCCCCCAGGGGAGATACGCAGTATTTT
CASPPRGDTQYF
>TRBJ2-1|TRBV27|NA|NA
TGTGCCAGCAGACGGACAGTTTCGAGCTCCTACAATGAGCAGTTCTTC
CASRRTVSSSYNEQFF
>TRBJ2-2|TRBV4-2|once|TRBD2
TGTGCCAGCAGCCATTACGGACTAGGAAACACCGGGGAGCTGTTTTTT
CASSHYGLGNTGELFF
>TRBJ1-2|TRBV6-5|NA|NA
TGTGCCAGCAGTCGGGATCAGGGGCCCGGCTACACCTTC
CASSRDQGPGYTF
>TRBJ1-2|TRBV5-1|NA|TRBD1
TGCGCCAGCAGCTTGTTCGGGACAGGATCTAACTATGGCTACACCTTC
CASSLFGTGSNYGYTF
>TRBJ2-7|TRBV5-4|NA|NA
TGTGCCAGCAGCTCCTCCTACGAGCAGTACTTC
CASSSSYEQYF
>TRBJ2-1|TRBV29-1|NA|TRBD1
TGCAGCGTAAACGGACAGGGATCCTACAATGAGCAGTTCTTC
CSVNGQGSYNEQFF
>TRBJ2-1|TRBV11-2|NA|NA
TGTGCCAGCACCCCCGGGTTCAATGAGCAGTTCTTC
CASTPGFNEQFF
>TRBJ1-5|TRBV10-3|NA|NA
TGTGCCATCAGTGAGAGGGAGGGCGGCAATCAGCCCCAGCATTTT
CAISEREGGNQPQHF
>TRBJ1-5|TRBV5-8|NA|NA
TGTGCCAGCAGCTTGTTTCGGACGACAGATAGCAATCAGCCCCAGCATTTT
CASSLFRTTDSNQPQHF
>TRBJ1-4|TRBV6-5|NA|TRBD1
TGTGCCAGCAGTTACCGGGACAGGGATGAAAAACTGTTTTTT
CASSYRDRDEKLFF
>TRBJ1-1|TRBV6-1|NA|NA
TGTGCCAGCAGTGGGACAATCGAGAACACTGAAGCTTTCTTT
CASSGTIENTEAFF
>TRBJ1-4|TRBV5-1|NA|NA
TGCGCCAGCAGCTTTACTCCGACAGGAGGCGGGGAAAAACTGTTTTTT
CASSFTPTGGGEKLFF
>TRBJ2-2|TRBV7-6|NA|NA
TGTGCCAGCAGCTCGGACACCGGGGAGCTGTTTTTT
CASSSDTGELFF
>TRBJ2-7|TRBV2|NA|NA
TGTGCCAGCAGTGATATACAGGGGCAGCGGGACGAGCAGTACTTC
CASSDIQGQRDEQYF
>TRBJ2-1|TRBV9|NA|TRBD2
TGTGCCAGCAGCGTAGGGATGGCTAGCGGAATGTACAATGAGCAGTTCTTC
CASSVGMASGMYNEQFF
>TRBJ2-3|TRBV19|NA|NA
TGTGCCAGTAGTACCCCCGGGAGTACCACAGATACGCAGTATTTT
CASSTPGSTTDTQYF
>TRBJ2-3|TRBV19|NA|TRBD1
TGTGCCAGTACCCCGGGACAGGCTGGAGATACGCAGTATTTT
CASTPGQAGDTQYF
>TRBJ1-5|TRBV30|NA|NA
TGTGCCTGGAGCAAGGGGCTACACAATCAGCCCCAGCATTTT
CAWSKGLHNQPQHF
>TRBJ2-1|TRBV9|NA|TRBD2
TGTGCCAGCAGCCGGCGGGGGAGTGAGCAGTTCTTC
CASSRRGSEQFF
>TRBJ1-2|TRBV10-3|NA|NA
TGTGCCGTCACCTCCAGGGGTTACTATGGCTACACCTTC
CAVTSRGYYGYTF
>TRBJ2-3|TRBV14|NA|NA
TGTGCCAGCAGCCAAGATCGGGGAGGCTTTAATACGCAGTATTTT
CASSQDRGGFNTQYF
>TRBJ2-5|TRBV5-6|NA|NA
TGTGCCAGCAGCTTGGGATCCAGTGTGCTCCAAGAGACCCAGTACTTC
CASSLGSSVLQETQYF
>TRBJ2-5|TRBV11-3|NA|NA
TGTGCCAGCACCAGGAATGAAGAGACCCAGTACTTC
CASTRNEETQYF
>TRBJ1-4|TRBV15|NA|TRBD1
TGTGCCACCAGCAGAGGACAGGGGGCGGGGGAAAAACTGTTTTTT
CATSRGQGAGEKLFF
>TRBJ1-5|TRBV5-1|NA|NA
TGCGCCAGCAGCTTGGCTCCAGGGGCGGATCAGCCCCAGCATTTT
CASSLAPGADQPQHF
>TRBJ2-7|TRBV7-2|NA|NA
TGTGCCAGCAGCTTAGGTTCACAGGTTACCTACGAGCAGTACTTC
CASSLGSQVTYEQYF
>TRBJ2-3|TRBV11-3|once|TRBD2
TGTGCCAGCAGCCCTGGGGGGGGGCAGTATTTT
CASSPGGGQYF
>TRBJ2-3|TRBV5-1|NA|NA
TGCGCCAGCAGCCTAAGACAGCTTAATACGCAGTATTTT
CASSLRQLNTQYF
>TRBJ2-7|TRBV11-3|NA|NA
TGTGCCAGCAGTTTCGGACCGGAGGGGTTACTCGAGCAGTACTTC
CASSFGPEGLLEQYF
>TRBJ1-4|TRBV4-3|NA|TRBD1
TGCGCCAGCAGCTTCCGGGACAGGGGTCCGCCGGACTTT
CASSFRDRGPPDF
>TRBJ1-4|TRBV15|once|NA
TGTGCCACCAGCAGAGGAGGGAGCCCTAATGAAAAACTGTTTTTT
CATSRGGSPNEKLFF
>TRBJ2-3|TRBV28|NA|NA
TGTGCCAGCGGGGAAAGGGGGACCCACACAGATACGCAGTATTTT
CASGERGTHTDTQYF
>TRBJ2-3|TRBV9|NA|NA
TGTGCCAGCAGCGTAGCCCCATCCGGAGACTATGCCACAGATACGCAGTATTTT
CASSVAPSGDYATDTQYF
>TRBJ2-7|TRBV5-6|NA|TRBD1
TGTGCCAGCAGCTTGGAGTTCCGACAGGGAAACTACGAGCAGTACTTC
CASSLEFRQGNYEQYF
>TRBJ1-1|TRBV11-2|NA|NA
TGTGCCAGCAGTTTGCGACAGAACACTGAAGCTTTCTTT
CASSLRQNTEAFF
>TRBJ1-2|TRBV6-6|NA|NA
TGTGCCAGCAACTTCATGGGCGGACTTACTAACTATGGCTACACCTTC
CASNFMGGLTNYGYTF
>TRBJ2-7|TRBV7-9|NA|NA
TGTGCCAGCAGCCCCCCGGGATTTGGATGGGAGCAGTACTTC
CASSPPGFGWEQYF
>TRBJ1-1|TRBV28|NA|NA
TGTGCCAGCAGTTTCCTAGGGGCCCCTGAAGCTTTCTTT
CASSFLGAPEAFF
>TRBJ1-5|TRBV19|NA|NA
TGTGCCAGCAATGGACAGCCCTATAGCAATCAGCCCCAGCATTTT
CASNGQPYSNQPQHF
>TRBJ2-7|TRBV25-1|NA|TRBD1
TGTGCCAGCAGTGGGCTAAGACAGGGCTACGAGCAGTACTTC
CASSGLRQGYEQYF